These T cell receptor beta chains were read from a single sample in a study of blood T cell repertoires in COVID-19. Clones were sequenced by immunoSEQ multiplex PCR, and TCRdb holds only the in-frame ones, with some missing. Of 250,000 to 300,000 clones listed, 88% are singletons. The specimen sequenced was PBMCs or T cells enriched from blood (not recorded which). All receptors come from a woman aged 60-75 years in a cohort exposed to, infected with or recovered from COVID-19 (not recorded which). CDR3s include the opening cysteine and the closing phenylalanine or tryptophan. The D gene is left open where the match is weak. Some rows mark clone size as missing; the rest say once, few, many or name a class of expanded clone.

TRBJ1-6 | NA | TRBV9 | NA | TGTGCCAGCAGCGTAGAGGGGAATTCACCCCTCCACTTT | CASSVEGNSPLHF
TRBJ2-5 | NA | TRBV25-1 | NA | TGTGCCAGCAGTGCGCCACAGGCGGAGACCCAGTACTTC | CASSAPQAETQYF
TRBJ2-5 | once | TRBV27 | NA | TGTGCCAGCAAAGGACTGGGCGGACCAGAGACCCAGTACTTC | CASKGLGGPETQYF
TRBJ2-7 | few | TRBV18 | TRBD2 | TGTGCCAGCTCACCTGGGACTAGCGGGAACTACGAGCAGTACTTC | CASSPGTSGNYEQYF
TRBJ1-5 | NA | TRBV28 | TRBD1 | TGTGCCAGCAGTTCAGAGACAGGGAGCAATCAGCCCCAGCATTTT | CASSSETGSNQPQHF
TRBJ2-1 | NA | TRBV4-1 | NA | TGCGCCAGCAGCCAACCTAGGGGTCGGCAGTTCTTC | CASSQPRGRQFF
TRBJ2-1 | NA | TRBV28 | NA | TGTGCCAGCAGACCGGGACTCCCTAGCTCCTACAATGAGCAGTTCTTC | CASRPGLPSSYNEQFF
TRBJ2-7 | NA | TRBV2 | NA | TGTGCCAGCAGTGAAGCGCGGAGAGGCTACGAGCAGTACTTC | CASSEARRGYEQYF
TRBJ2-2 | NA | TRBV13 | NA | TGTGCCAGCAGCTTATTGGGGCCCACCGGGGAGCTGTTTTTT | CASSLLGPTGELFF
TRBJ1-5 | few | TRBV27 | NA | TGTGCCAGCAGTTTAGCAGGGGGCAATCAGCCCCAGCATTTT | CASSLAGGNQPQHF
TRBJ2-7 | few | TRBV3-1/TRBV3-2 | NA | TGTGCCAGCAGCCAGACGGGGGTTCCCCACGAGCAGTACTTC | CASSQTGVPHEQYF
TRBJ2-5 | NA | TRBV19 | TRBD1 | TGTGCCACCAAACGGACAGGGAAGGGAGGAGAGACCCAGTACTTC | CATKRTGKGGETQYF
TRBJ2-7 | NA | TRBV11-3 | TRBD2 | TGTGCCAGCAGCTCCGGACTAGCGGGGATTTACGAGCAGTACTTC | CASSSGLAGIYEQYF
TRBJ2-7 | few | TRBV19 | TRBD2 | TGTGCCAGTAGTGCCACTAGCGGGAGGCCTACCTACGAGCAGTACTTC | CASSATSGRPTYEQYF
TRBJ2-3 | NA | TRBV4-1 | NA | TGCGCCAGCAGCCACGTATATCCCGGACGGGGTCGTAGCGATACGCAGTATTTT | CASSHVYPGRGRSDTQYF